This T cell receptor (beta chain) was observed in a study of blood T cell repertoires in COVID-19. At the level of the study: COVID-19 samples collected from the United States, Italy and Spain covered acute and convalescent phases. The analysed material was cDNA or gDNA that came from T cells, B-cell-depleted T cells, or PBMCs.

The sample holds one count of this clone. The CDR3 runs to 19 residues. The V gene end was trimmed by 4 bases and the J gene end by 0 bases; junction bases not matched to a gene: 9. Germline CDR1 is LGHNA and CDR2 is YSLEER. In the source study's methods: Scientists estimated how many nucleated cells there were by amplifying reference gene primers. Measured with immunoSEQ multiplex PCR; TCRdb has only the in-frame clones, and not every one. Clonal size and the V and J genes are those of that table, whereas D and trimming came from the DNA. The sample consists of a few hundred thousand clones, 70% to 90% of them appearing once.

The chain links TRBV4-3 to TRBJ2-6; 10 nucleotides align to TRBD2. Sequences were obtained from peripheral blood. The source is a woman in her fifties or sixties who had recovered from COVID-19. The chain's CDR3 is CASSLVVAGGPSGANVLTF. CDR3 in DNA: TGCGCCAGCAGCCTAGTGGTAGCGGGGGGTCCCTCTGGGGCCAACGTCCTGACTTTC.